This T cell receptor beta chain was identified in a study of cytomegalovirus exposure and HLA in healthy donors. As for the study in general: A preliminary data release comprised tens of millions of unique TCRs obtained from HLA-typed donors.

This clone was recorded only once. Its antigen is currently unknown. PCR was performed using 60 Vbeta and 13 Jbeta primers. Assay used: immunoSEQ multiplex PCR; TCRdb lists only in-frame clones, some missing. The sample gives about 150,000 clones, approximately 75% of which show up once; roughly 1.1% is in the top ten. Overall study results and limits: Donor immune exposure was known only as CMV serostatus. Later genetic work tied a missense DCLRE1C variant to beta-chain V and J trimming.

This CDR3 is built from 13 residues. Trimming removed 0 bases from V and 4 bases from J, with 7 bases in between. Germline V gives CDR1 SGHDT, CDR2 YYEEEE. The chain is built from TRBV5-6 and TRBJ1-2; no clear D gene. The receptor comes from a male donor in good health and CMV-seronegative. Sequences were obtained from PBMCs. CDR3 loop: CASSLAGSYGYTF. The CDR3 DNA reads TGTGCCAGCAGCTTGGCGGGTTCCTATGGCTACACCTTC.